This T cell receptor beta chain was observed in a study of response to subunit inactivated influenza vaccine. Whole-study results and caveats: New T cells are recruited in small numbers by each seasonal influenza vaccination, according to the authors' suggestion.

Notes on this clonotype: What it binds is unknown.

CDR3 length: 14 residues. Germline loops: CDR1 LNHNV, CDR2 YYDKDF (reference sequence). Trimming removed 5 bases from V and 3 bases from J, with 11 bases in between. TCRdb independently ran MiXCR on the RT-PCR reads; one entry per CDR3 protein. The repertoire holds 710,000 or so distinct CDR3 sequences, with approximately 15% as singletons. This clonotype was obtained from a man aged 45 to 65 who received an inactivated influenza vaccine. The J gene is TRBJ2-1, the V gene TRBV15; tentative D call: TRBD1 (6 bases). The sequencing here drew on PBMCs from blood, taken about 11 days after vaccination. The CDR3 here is CATSGQSYYNEQFF. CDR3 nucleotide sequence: TGTGCCACCAGCGGACAGTCTTACTACAATGAGCAGTTCTTC.